The present entry profiles one T cell receptor beta chain with its context. These data originate in a study of blood T cell repertoires in COVID-19. For the study at large: From the United States, Italy and Spain came samples of acute and convalescent COVID-19. Sample material is recorded as cDNA or gDNA derived from T cells, B-cell-depleted T cells, or PBMCs.

The V end lost 8 bases, the J end lost 4 bases, and 8 bases lay between the germline ends. The CDR3 extends over 12 amino acids. The germline CDR1 and CDR2 sequences are MDHEN and SYDVKM. Original handling: The authors estimated nucleated cell counts from reference gene primer amplification. Generated by immunoSEQ multiplex PCR, the TCRdb table keeps only in-frame clones and is missing some. V and J calls and clone size are as listed in that table; D and trimming were resolved from the DNA. The sample contains about 270,000 clones, around 82% of which appear only once. The chain combines TRBV28 with TRBJ1-4, with D possibly matching TRBD1 (6 bases). The receptor was derived from a woman aged 50 to 65 who had recovered from COVID-19. Material: peripheral blood. CDR3 loop: CASGTINEKLFF. In DNA form, the CDR3 reads TGTGCCAGCGGGACAATTAATGAAAAACTGTTTTTT.